These 20 T cell receptor beta chains were sequenced from one sample in a study of OX40 agonist ivuxolimab in advanced cancers. Preparation of the library involved the immunoSEQ multiplex PCR assay. Held by TCRdb, this immuneACCESS table contains in-frame sequences only and omits some clones. Under half of the omission traces to an unresolved V gene where checked; the cause of the rest is unknown. Present in this sample are more than 100,000 clones, over 75% of which were seen just once. The ten largest clones take up around 0.99% of the sample. Sequences were derived from CD4+ or CD8+ T cells sorted from blood, sampled in a trial of the OX40 agonist ivuxolimab. The receptors were sampled from an adult with an advanced solid tumor such as melanoma, head and neck, liver or kidney cancer.

The V gene is TRBV28, the J gene TRBJ2-1, with a weak D call TRBD2 (6 bases). Germline V CDR1 and CDR2: MDHEN, SYDVKM. Trimming removed 5 bases at V and 6 bases at J, with 20 bases between. The CDR3 extends over 16 amino acids. CDR3 sequence (DNA): TGTGCCAGCAGTCCGACAAGGACTACCATGCGCAATGAGCAGTTCTTC. Amino acid sequence: CASSPTRTTMRNEQFF.

The genes are TRBV7-3 and TRBJ1-1, with no clear D. Germline CDR1 reads SGHTA; CDR2 reads FQGTGA. The length of the CDR3 is 13 residues. V was clipped by 6 bases and J by 3 bases, with 11 bases between them. The CDR3 loop reads CASSQDRDTEAFF. The CDR3, as DNA: TGTGCCAGCAGTCAGGACCGAGACACTGAAGCTTTCTTT.

This clone was detected only a few times. The chain couples TRBV7-2 to TRBJ1-5, with D perhaps matching TRBD1 (5 bases). The V end lost 5 bases, the J end lost 7 bases, and 12 bases lay between the germline ends. Germline V CDR1 and CDR2: SGHTA, FQGNSA. The CDR3 length is 13 residues. CDR3 nucleotide sequence: TGTGCCAGCAGCCCGCGGGGCCTCCAGCCCCAGCATTTT. Encoded protein: CASSPRGLQPQHF.

Only one count was recorded for this clone. CDR3 nucleotide sequence: TGTGCCAGCTCACCTAGCGGGAGTTTTTACGAGCAGTACTTC. Translating gives CASSPSGSFYEQYF. This sequence joins TRBV18 and TRBJ2-7, with TRBD2 matching over 9 bases. The length of the CDR3 is 14 residues. J gave up 4 bases and V 3 bases, and 4 bases lay outside the gene matches. Germline V CDR1 and CDR2: KGHSH, LQKENI.

V gene TRBV5-6 combines with J gene TRBJ1-5, with D tentatively TRBD1 (5 bases). V was cut by 0 bases and J by 2 bases, with 9 bases left in between. The germline gives CDR1 SGHDT, CDR2 YYEEEE. The CDR3 extends over 15 amino acids. The CDR3 loop is CASSLGGDGNQPQHF. CDR3 nucleotide sequence: TGTGCCAGCAGCTTGGGGGGGGACGGCAATCAGCCCCAGCATTTT.

This clone has only a few counts. The V gene is TRBV7-3, the J gene TRBJ2-7; D is unclear. This CDR3 has 13 residues. Germline CDR1 is SGHTA and CDR2 is FQGTGA. The ends were cut back, 6 bases at V and 6 bases at J, with 15 bases in the middle. CDR3 region: CASSYLGFGEQYF. CDR3 nucleotides: TGTGCCAGCAGTTACTTGGGGTTCGGCGAGCAGTACTTC.

The genes are TRBV5-1 and TRBJ2-2; unclear D gene. The germline V gene has CDR1 SGHRS and CDR2 YFSETQ. This CDR3 is built from 12 residues. Trimming cost V 4 bases and J 2 bases, with 3 bases left between them. The CDR3 protein is CASSINTGELFF. The CDR3 DNA sequence: TGCGCCAGCAGCATCAACACCGGGGAGCTGTTTTTT. Filled out from reference TRBV5-1 and TRBJ2-2, the complete variable domain reads KAGVTQTPRYLIKTRGQQVTLSCSPISGHRSVSWYQQTPGQGLQFLFEYFSETQRNKGNFPGRFSGRQFSNSRSEMNVSTLELGDSALYLCASSINTGELFFGEGSRLTVL.

This sequence joins TRBV11-2 and TRBJ2-3; D remains ambiguous. Germline CDR1 reads SGHAT; CDR2 reads FQNNGV. This CDR3 contains 10 residues. The V and J ends lost 6 bases and 5 bases respectively, with 3 bases between them. The CDR3 sequence: CASRKDTQYF. As DNA, the CDR3 is TGTGCCAGCAGAAAAGATACGCAGTATTTT.

This clone was seen only a few times. The chain is built from TRBV19 and TRBJ1-5, with D uncertain. The V end was cut by 9 bases, the J end by 0 bases, with 9 bases between. Germline CDR1 reads LNHDA; CDR2 reads SQIVND (reference sequence). The CDR3 extends over 13 amino acids. The CDR3 DNA follows: TGTGCCAGCCAGGATGGTAGCAATCAGCCCCAGCATTTT. Amino acids: CASQDGSNQPQHF.

V is TRBV28 and J is TRBJ1-2; 11 bases match TRBD1. V lost 2 bases, J lost 12 bases, and 8 bases stayed unmatched. The CDR3 totals 14 residues. Germline lookup yields CDR1 MDHEN and CDR2 SYDVKM. CDR3 DNA sequence: TGTGCCAGCAGTTTACCCTTGGGACAGGGGGGTCACACCTTC. Residues: CASSLPLGQGGHTF.

The chain employs TRBV9 and TRBJ1-4; 8 nucleotides match TRBD1. This CDR3 has 15 residues. Trimming took 3 bases from V and 8 from J; bases not matched to a gene: 9. Germline CDR1 SGDLS, CDR2 YYNGEE. For the CDR3, the DNA is TGTGCCAGCAGCGCCAGGACAGGGAAGGAAGAAAAACTGTTTTTT. This encodes CASSARTGKEEKLFF.

The chain links TRBV5-1 to TRBJ2-2; 12 bases map to TRBD2. Per germline, CDR1 SGHRS and CDR2 YFSETQ. CDR3 length: 17 amino acids. V trimming: 1 base; J trimming: 7 bases; junction bases outside the gene matches: 8. CDR3 residues: CASSLRLAGDLNGELFF. Here the CDR3 DNA reads TGCGCCAGCAGCTTGAGACTAGCGGGAGATCTGAACGGGGAGCTGTTTTTT.

The chain joins TRBV11-1 to TRBJ1-1; D is perhaps TRBD1 (5 bases). CDR3 size: 13 residues. The ends were cut back, 3 bases at V and 11 bases at J, with 16 bases in the middle. Germline CDR1 SGHAT, CDR2 FQDESV (reference sequence). The CDR3 is CASSLSEGTVAFF. CDR3 in DNA: TGTGCCAGCAGCTTGTCCGAGGGGACGGTGGCTTTCTTT.

V gene TRBV5-1 combines with J gene TRBJ1-2; 8 bases are a match to TRBD1. The CDR3 is 16 residues long. After removal of 0 bases from V and 6 bases from J, the junction contained 10 bases not matched to a gene. The germline CDR1 and CDR2 sequences are SGHRS and YFSETQ. The CDR3 reads CASSLAPPRGPNGYTF. In nucleotides, the CDR3 is TGCGCCAGCAGCTTGGCCCCCCCCAGGGGGCCGAATGGCTACACCTTC.

This chain uses TRBV21-1 with TRBJ1-1. TRBV21-1 is shown as a pseudogene. There are 17 residues in the CDR3. CDR3 region: CASSKVFGGPGDTEAFF. The CDR3 DNA is TGTGCCAGCAGCAAAGTTTTTGGAGGGCCTGGAGACACTGAAGCTTTCTTT.

In regard to this clone: This sample also contains other DNA sequences that code for the same CDR3. Here the CDR3 reads CASSVRGNTEAFF. The DNA of the CDR3 is TGTGCCAGCAGCGTACGGGGTAACACTGAAGCTTTCTTT. The genes are TRBV9 and TRBJ1-1, with D hard to call. CDR1 and CDR2 from the germline V gene are SGDLS and YYNGEE. This CDR3 is 13 amino acids long. V dropped 1 base and J dropped 2 bases, with 6 bases sitting between them.

The rearrangement links TRBV18 to TRBJ2-2; maybe TRBD2 (5 bases). The V end lost 6 bases, the J end lost 8 bases, and 13 bases lay between the germline ends. CDR3 length equals 13 residues. Germline loops: CDR1 KGHSH, CDR2 LQKENI. CDR3 coding DNA: TGTGCCAGCTCCCTGCGGGTAGCTGGGGAGCTGTTTTTT. Protein product: CASSLRVAGELFF.

The chain joins TRBV30 to TRBJ1-3; D not certain. Germline assignment: CDR1 GTSNPN and CDR2 SVGIG (reference sequence). The CDR3 runs 15 residues. The V gene lost 3 bases and the J gene lost 0 bases, with 12 bases spanning the gap. CDR3 residues: CAWRPAGNSGNTIYF. DNA for the CDR3: TGTGCCTGGAGGCCGGCGGGAAACTCTGGAAACACCATATATTTT. The full variable domain, rest sourced from reference TRBV30 and TRBJ1-3, is SQTIHQWPATLVQPVGSPLSLECTVEGTSNPNLYWYRQAAGRGLQLLFYSVGIGQISSEVPQNLSASRPQDRQFILSSKKLLLSDSGFYLCAWRPAGNSGNTIYFGEGSWLTVV.

V is TRBV10-3 and J is TRBJ1-5; the D is unclear. The ends were cut back, 11 bases at V and 3 bases at J, with 14 bases in the middle. Germline V gives CDR1 ENHRY, CDR2 SYGVKD. The CDR3 length is 13 residues. The CDR3: CASRQADNQPQHF. CDR3 in DNA: TGTGCCTCCAGGCAGGCCGACAATCAGCCCCAGCATTTT.

This clone has just a few counts. V gene TRBV28 combines with J gene TRBJ1-3; D remains ambiguous. Germline lookup yields CDR1 MDHEN and CDR2 SYDVKM. Trimming took 4 bases from V and 0 from J, leaving 7 bases between them. This CDR3 region has 14 residues. For the CDR3, the DNA is TGTGCCAGCAGTTCCGCAAGCTCTGGAAACACCATATATTTT. Translating gives CASSSASSGNTIYF.